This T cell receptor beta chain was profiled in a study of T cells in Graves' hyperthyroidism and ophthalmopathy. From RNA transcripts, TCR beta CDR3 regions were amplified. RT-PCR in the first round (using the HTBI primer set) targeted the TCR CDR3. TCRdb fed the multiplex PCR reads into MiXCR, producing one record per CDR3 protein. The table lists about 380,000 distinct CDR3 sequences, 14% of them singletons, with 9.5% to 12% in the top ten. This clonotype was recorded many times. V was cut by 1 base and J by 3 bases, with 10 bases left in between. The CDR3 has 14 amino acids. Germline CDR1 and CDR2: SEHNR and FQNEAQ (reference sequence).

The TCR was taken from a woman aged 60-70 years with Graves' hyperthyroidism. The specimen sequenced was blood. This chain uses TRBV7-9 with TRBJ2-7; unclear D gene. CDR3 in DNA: TGTGCCAGCAGCTTAGACCCACACCGCTACGAGCAGTACTTC. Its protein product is CASSLDPHRYEQYF.